These 7 T cell receptor beta chains originate from one sample sequenced in a study of sequential checkpoint blockade in melanoma. Produced via immunoSEQ multiplex PCR; TCRdb's table is partial and in-frame only. The sample contains fewer than 25,000 clones, roughly 80% of which appear only once. Noted treatment: randomized to nivolumab then ipilimumab (arm A) or the reverse (arm B). Sequencing was performed on CD8+ T cells sorted from blood (inferred from file names), taken from a patient given nivolumab and ipilimumab in sequence. All receptors come from a human donor with melanoma.

The chain combines TRBV19 with TRBJ1-6; D remains unclear. Between the trimmed V and J ends, which lost 9 bases and 12 bases, there was a span of 9 bases. Germline CDR1 and CDR2: LNHDA and SQIVND (reference sequence). The CDR3 contains 10 residues. The CDR3 loop reads CASLVRPLHF. Here the CDR3 DNA reads TGTGCCAGCCTTGTTAGACCCCTCCACTTT.

This clone was detected only once. This rearrangement joins TRBV5-6 to TRBJ1-6; 7 bases map to TRBD1. CDR1 is SGHDT and CDR2 is YYEEEE in the germline V gene. The V and J ends lost 3 bases and 9 bases, in that order; junction bases with no gene match: 12. The CDR3 has 16 residues. The CDR3 region is CASSWGTGQITSPLHF. The CDR3 region has the DNA TGTGCCAGCAGCTGGGGGACGGGACAGATTACTTCACCCCTCCACTTT.

The gene calls are TRBV19 and TRBJ2-2; perhaps TRBD1 as D (5 bases). The CDR3 is 16 amino acids. V was clipped by 6 bases and J by 4 bases, with 18 bases between them. Germline V lookup: CDR1 LNHDA, CDR2 SQIVND (reference sequence). The CDR3 DNA reads as TGTGCCAGTAGCCAACCCCGGACCACAGGCACCGGGGAGCTGTTTTTT. This codes for CASSQPRTTGTGELFF.

This chain joins TRBV5-1 and TRBJ2-5; weak D call: TRBD1 (5 bases). Germline lookup yields CDR1 SGHRS and CDR2 YFSETQ. Trimming took 4 bases from V and 1 from J, leaving 11 bases between them. The CDR3 runs 14 residues. CDR3 loop: CASSAIDSQETQYF. In DNA, the CDR3 is TGCGCCAGCAGCGCTATCGACAGCCAAGAGACCCAGTACTTC.

This chain links TRBV27 with TRBJ2-5; 8 bases agree with TRBD1. The DNA end lines up better with TRBJ2-7; the J call may be wrong. The CDR3 has 12 amino acids. CDR1 MNHEY and CDR2 SMNVEV come from the germline V gene (reference sequence). The CDR3, as DNA: TGTGCCAGCAGCGGACAGGGCTACGAGCAGTACTTC. This sequence encodes CASSGQGYEQYF.

A single count supports this clone. This rearrangement joins TRBV7-6 to TRBJ2-7, with 7 bases aligning to TRBD2. The germline V gene encodes CDR1 SGHVS and CDR2 FNYEAQ. The CDR3 runs to 15 residues. Trimming cost V 0 bases and J 3 bases; bases outside gene matches: 5. The CDR3 DNA sequence: TGTGCCAGCAGCTTAGCGTCTAGCGGTCTCTACGAGCAGTACTTC. This gives the protein CASSLASSGLYEQYF. The full variable domain, with the rest looked up from reference TRBV7-6 and TRBJ2-7, is GAGVSQSPRYKVTKRGQDVALRCDPISGHVSLYWYRQALGQGPEFLTYFNYEAQQDKSGLPNDRFSAERPEGSISTLTIQRTEQRDSAMYRCASSLASSGLYEQYFGPGTRLTVT.

The chain has TRBV27 and TRBJ2-7; TRBD1 agrees at 7 bases. The CDR3 is 14 amino acids. Germline assignment: CDR1 MNHEY and CDR2 SMNVEV (reference sequence). Trimming at V came to 4 bases and at J to 4 bases, leaving 7 bases not matched to a gene. The DNA of the CDR3 is TGTGCCAGCAGTTCAGGGACAGAGTCGTACGAGCAGTACTTC. It yields the protein CASSSGTESYEQYF.